Following are 30 T cell receptor beta chains from one sample sequenced in a study of blood T cell repertoires in COVID-19. Data came from immunoSEQ multiplex PCR; TCRdb stores just in-frame clones and leaves some out. Of approximately 300,000 clones listed, around 81% are singletons. The sequencing input was peripheral blood. The receptors here all came from a woman in her 50s with active or convalescent COVID-19.

The chain uses TRBV30 and TRBJ1-5; a possible D gene is TRBD1 (5 bases). The CDR3 runs 14 residues. In germline, CDR1 is GTSNPN, CDR2 SVGIG (reference sequence). V gave up 2 bases and J gave up 9 bases, with 17 bases separating them. CDR3: CAWSYPGGVRPQHF. The CDR3 bases are TGTGCCTGGAGTTACCCGGGGGGGGTTCGGCCCCAGCATTTT.

This chain connects TRBV24-1 to TRBJ2-1; the D gene is possibly TRBD2 (5 bases). Trimming left V 3 bases short and J 10 bases short, with 12 bases between. Germline V gives CDR1 KGHDR, CDR2 SFDVKD. CDR3 length: 13 residues. The CDR3, as DNA: TGTGCCACCAGTGATCTGAGTGGCGGGGAGCAGTTCTTC. Protein sequence: CATSDLSGGEQFF.

The rearrangement uses TRBV2 and TRBJ2-5; D possibly corresponds to TRBD1 (6 bases). Germline CDR1 SNHLY, CDR2 FYNNEI. The CDR3 runs to 16 residues. The ends were cut back, 3 bases at V and 2 bases at J, with 16 bases in the middle. In DNA form, the CDR3 reads TGTGCCAGCAGTGATGGACAGATCATATTTCAAGAGACCCAGTACTTC. Translating it yields CASSDGQIIFQETQYF.

This clone was seen only once. The chain combines TRBV11-3 with TRBJ2-7; perhaps TRBD2 as D (5 bases). The length of the CDR3 is 15 residues. Germline V gene data show CDR1 as SGHNT and CDR2 as YENEEA. V lost 1 base and J lost 7, with 17 bases in between. The CDR3 here is CASSLGRGGRNEQYF. DNA for the CDR3: TGTGCCAGCAGCTTAGGCCGTGGAGGCCGCAATGAGCAGTACTTC.

The rearrangement joins TRBV5-5 to TRBJ2-1; D is ambiguous. The CDR3 is 15 amino acids. Germline CDR1 reads SGHKS; CDR2 reads YYEKEE (reference sequence). The germline V and J ends were trimmed by 1 base and 7 bases, with 15 bases remaining between them. The CDR3 protein is CASSLSVDSPNEQFF. As DNA, the CDR3 is TGTGCCAGCAGCTTGTCCGTTGACTCCCCGAATGAGCAGTTCTTC.

This clone has only one observation. The V call is TRBV6-6, the J call TRBJ2-5; 9 bases align to TRBD1. Germline V CDR1 and CDR2: MNHNY, SVGAGI (reference sequence). CDR3 length: 14 amino acids. The J segment lost 5 bases and the V segment lost 7 bases, leaving 8 bases of the junction unmatched. CDR3: CASTPGTGHETQYF. The CDR3 nucleotides are TGTGCCAGCACCCCTGGGACAGGGCACGAGACCCAGTACTTC.

This clone has just a few counts. The V and J genes are TRBV11-2 and TRBJ2-6; 12 bases align to TRBD1. Germline trimming cut 7 bases from V and 1 base from J; bases unmatched to any gene: 11. This CDR3 spans 19 amino acids. Germline lookup yields CDR1 SGHAT and CDR2 FQNNGV. CDR3: CASTPFRGQGASGANVLTF. The CDR3 nucleotides are TGTGCCAGCACCCCATTCCGGGGACAGGGGGCGTCTGGGGCCAACGTCCTGACTTTC. The complete variable domain, with remaining parts taken from reference TRBV11-2 and TRBJ2-6, reads EAGVAQSPRYKIIEKRQSVAFWCNPISGHATLYWYQQILGQGPKLLIQFQNNGVVDDSQLPKDRFSAERLKGVDSTLKIQPAKLEDSAVYLCASTPFRGQGASGANVLTFGAGSRLTVL.

The chain employs TRBV28 and TRBJ2-2; 10 nucleotides align to TRBD1. The V segment lost 3 bases and the J segment 6 bases; nucleotides outside the gene matches: 4. The CDR3 totals 15 residues. The germline gives CDR1 MDHEN, CDR2 SYDVKM. CDR3 protein: CASSFGDRGAGELFF. The CDR3 DNA sequence: TGTGCCAGCAGTTTTGGGGACAGGGGAGCCGGGGAGCTGTTTTTT. Using reference TRBV28 and TRBJ2-2 for the parts outside the CDR3, the full variable domain is DVKVTQSSRYLVKRTGEKVFLECVQDMDHENMFWYRQDPGLGLRLIYFSYDVKMKEKGDIPEGYSVSREKKERFSLILESASTNQTSMYLCASSFGDRGAGELFFGEGSRLTVL.

The V and J genes are TRBV5-1 and TRBJ2-1; 13 bases fit TRBD2. In germline, CDR1 is SGHRS, CDR2 YFSETQ. The CDR3 has 19 residues. The V and J ends lost 0 bases and 1 base, in that order; junction bases with no gene match: 7. CDR3 sequence: CASSLVLAGGPGSYNEQFF. In DNA, the CDR3 is TGCGCCAGCAGCTTGGTACTAGCGGGAGGGCCTGGTTCCTACAATGAGCAGTTCTTC.

With regard to this clone: Other DNA variants within this sample encode the same CDR3. The rearrangement links TRBV5-1 to TRBJ1-1, with D possibly being TRBD1 (5 bases). This CDR3 is built from 14 residues. V was pared by 1 base and J by 0 bases, with 7 bases between. Looked up from germline, CDR1 is SGHRS and CDR2 is YFSETQ. CDR3 in DNA: TGCGCCAGCAGCTTGACAGGCTTGAACACTGAAGCTTTCTTT. Translating gives CASSLTGLNTEAFF.

Worth noting for this clone: The sample carries other DNA sequences with the same CDR3. CDR3 nucleotide sequence: TGCGCCAGCAGCTTTCTAGCGGGGGACAATGAGCAGTTCTTC. Translation gives CASSFLAGDNEQFF. This chain uses TRBV5-1 with TRBJ2-1; TRBD2 matches at 10 bases. Germline V gene lookup returns CDR1 SGHRS and CDR2 YFSETQ. V lost 2 bases to trimming and J lost 5 bases; unmatched junction nucleotides: 1. This CDR3 comprises 14 residues.

This clone was recorded only once. V gene TRBV27 combines with J gene TRBJ2-7; 11 positions agree with TRBD2. The CDR3 consists of 14 residues. Germline trimming cut 4 bases from V and 3 bases from J; bases unmatched to any gene: 2. Germline lookup yields CDR1 MNHEY and CDR2 SMNVEV (reference sequence). The CDR3 region is CASSSGTSGYEQYF. The CDR3 coding sequence is TGTGCCAGCAGTTCCGGGACTAGCGGCTACGAGCAGTACTTC.

The chain uses TRBV29-1 and TRBJ2-7; TRBD2 is a possible D gene (5 bases). Germline V gene sequence: CDR1 SQVTM, CDR2 ANQGSEA. V was shortened by 5 bases and J by 7 bases, with 12 bases between the two germline ends. This CDR3 spans 11 amino acids. For the CDR3, the DNA is TGCAGCGTTCGGCTTCGGGGTGAGCAGTACTTC. Its translation: CSVRLRGEQYF.

CDR3 loop: CASSVGQRNGYTF. CDR3 DNA sequence: TGTGCCAGCAGCGTAGGACAGCGCAATGGCTACACCTTC. The chain joins TRBV9 to TRBJ1-2; TRBD1 might be the D (5 bases). Germline V CDR1 and CDR2: SGDLS, YYNGEE. V lost 0 bases, J lost 6 bases, and 9 bases lay in between. The CDR3 sequence is 13 residues long.

The chain carries TRBV29-1 and TRBJ1-1; 7 nucleotides match TRBD1. The CDR3 consists of 12 residues. Looked up from germline, CDR1 is SQVTM and CDR2 is ANQGSEA. Trimming removed 7 bases from V and 7 bases from J; junction bases left unmatched: 9. CDR3 residues: CSGQTGADEAFF. CDR3 DNA sequence: TGCAGCGGGCAAACAGGGGCGGATGAAGCTTTCTTT.

This chain's CDR3 is CSASGPVRGLYEQYF. The DNA for the CDR3 is TGCAGTGCTAGTGGTCCAGTGAGGGGGCTTTACGAGCAGTACTTC. The V and J genes are TRBV20-1 and TRBJ2-7, with 7 bases matching TRBD1. Looked up from germline, CDR1 is DFQATT and CDR2 is SNEGSKA (reference sequence). V shed 3 bases and J 4 bases; nucleotides not matched to a gene: 12. The CDR3 sequence is 15 residues long.

CDR3 sequence reads: CASSSRLNTGELFF. CDR3 sequence (DNA): TGTGCCAGCAGTAGCAGACTTAACACCGGGGAGCTGTTTTTT. The rearrangement uses TRBV11-3 and TRBJ2-2; the D is unclear. Trimming cost V 6 bases and J 2 bases, with 10 bases left between them. CDR3 length: 14 residues. Per germline, CDR1 SGHNT and CDR2 YENEEA. Full variable domain (outside the CDR3, taken from reference TRBV11-3 and TRBJ2-2): EAGVVQSPRYKIIEKKQPVAFWCNPISGHNTLYWYLQNLGQGPELLIRYENEEAVDDSQLPKDRFSAERLKGVDSTLKIQPAELGDSAVYLCASSSRLNTGELFFGEGSRLTVL.

The table lists this clone with a few counts. The chain recombines TRBV15 with TRBJ2-5, with TRBD1 matching over 9 bases. The CDR3 covers 15 residues. The ends lost 9 bases at V and 4 bases at J; junction bases unmatched: 12. Germline CDR1 reads LNHNV; CDR2 reads YYDKDF (reference sequence). Here the CDR3 DNA reads TGTGCCACTACCGGGAACAGGGGGCAGGCAGAGACCCAGTACTTC. It encodes CATTGNRGQAETQYF.

The gene calls are TRBV27 and TRBJ1-2, with TRBD1 identical over 8 bases. The germline V gene has CDR1 MNHEY and CDR2 SMNVEV (reference sequence). The CDR3 is made up of 20 amino acids. The trim removed 5 bases at V and 4 bases at J, leaving 24 bases unmatched. The CDR3 spells CASSLKTTGTGTRRLYGYTF. CDR3 DNA: TGTGCCAGCAGTCTCAAGACTACCGGGACAGGTACCCGCCGACTCTATGGCTACACCTTC.

The V and J genes are TRBV9 and TRBJ2-1, with D hard to call. Per the germline V gene, CDR1 is SGDLS and CDR2 is YYNGEE. The CDR3 has 14 amino acids. V was shortened by 4 bases and J by 0 bases, with 8 bases between the two germline ends. CDR3 region: CASSLRGSYNEQFF. The CDR3 DNA reads TGTGCCAGCAGCCTCCGCGGCTCCTACAATGAGCAGTTCTTC.

The rearrangement uses TRBV18 and TRBJ2-5, with 10 bases matching TRBD2. After removal of 1 base from V and 5 bases from J, the junction contained 4 bases not matched to a gene. Germline-derived CDR1 and CDR2 are KGHSH and LQKENI. The CDR3 extends over 15 amino acids. CDR3 in DNA: TGTGCCAGCTCACCACGGCCTAGCGGGAGTGAGACCCAGTACTTC. Protein: CASSPRPSGSETQYF.

This rearrangement joins TRBV5-1 to TRBJ1-6, with D perhaps TRBD1 (6 bases). Germline CDR1 reads SGHRS; CDR2 reads YFSETQ. V was trimmed by 2 bases and J by 5 bases, leaving 11 bases between them. The CDR3 is made up of 15 amino acids. This CDR3 reads CASSLQGGNNSPLHF. The CDR3 nucleotides read TGCGCCAGCAGCTTACAGGGCGGAAATAATTCACCCCTCCACTTT.

The chain uses TRBV19 and TRBJ2-7; D perhaps matches TRBD2 (6 bases). The length of the CDR3 is 15 residues. The V and J ends lost 4 bases and 3 bases respectively, with 16 bases between them. Germline V CDR1 and CDR2: LNHDA, SQIVND (reference sequence). CDR3 residues: CASSTAAGRSYEQYF. DNA of the CDR3: TGTGCCAGTAGTACCGCTGCCGGGAGAAGCTACGAGCAGTACTTC.

The chain uses TRBV10-1 and TRBJ1-2; D is uncertain. The germline gives CDR1 WNHNN, CDR2 SYGVQD (reference sequence). CDR3 length: 13 residues. Trimming cost V 1 base and J 2 bases, with 5 bases left between them. The CDR3 region has the DNA TGCGCCAGCAGTGAGTGGCAGAACTATGGCTACACCTTC. It translates to CASSEWQNYGYTF.

The J gene is TRBJ1-2, the V gene TRBV19; D is possibly TRBD1 (6 bases). V was clipped by 5 bases and J by 4 bases, with 14 bases between them. Germline assignment: CDR1 LNHDA and CDR2 SQIVND (reference sequence). The CDR3 is 14 amino acids. The CDR3 region is CASSPQGQVYGYTF. The DNA for the CDR3 is TGTGCCAGTAGTCCGCAGGGGCAAGTCTATGGCTACACCTTC. The whole variable domain, filled in from reference TRBV19 and TRBJ1-2, reads DGGITQSPKYLFRKEGQNVTLSCEQNLNHDAMYWYRQDPGQGLRLIYYSQIVNDFQKGDIAEGYSVSREKKESFPLTVTSAQKNPTAFYLCASSPQGQVYGYTFGSGTRLTVV.

The chain has TRBV27 and TRBJ2-1, with D possibly being TRBD2 (6 bases). This CDR3 is built from 14 residues. The germline V gene has CDR1 MNHEY and CDR2 SMNVEV (reference sequence). Between the trimmed V and J ends, which lost 2 bases and 5 bases, there was a span of 10 bases. The CDR3 region is CASSLGLANNEQFF. The DNA for the CDR3 is TGTGCCAGCAGTTTAGGGCTAGCGAACAATGAGCAGTTCTTC.

The chain is built from TRBV2 and TRBJ1-4; a weak D match, TRBD1 (6 bases). V was trimmed by 6 bases and J by 6 bases, leaving 14 bases between them. There are 14 residues in the CDR3. Germline V gives CDR1 SNHLY, CDR2 FYNNEI. In DNA form, the CDR3 reads TGTGCCAGCAGCGCCCAGGGGCTCTATGAAAAACTGTTTTTT. As protein: CASSAQGLYEKLFF.

The chain is built from TRBV4-1 and TRBJ1-5, with 8 positions matching TRBD1. This CDR3 region has 15 residues. Germline V gene data show CDR1 as MGHRA and CDR2 as YSYEKL. V lost 4 bases and J lost 3; bases outside the gene matches: 5. CDR3: CASSPRTGFNQPQHF. CDR3 sequence (DNA): TGCGCCAGCAGCCCTAGGACAGGGTTCAATCAGCCCCAGCATTTT.

J is TRBJ2-2 and V is TRBV7-6, with TRBD2 matching 8 bases. The CDR3 covers 17 residues. V shed 5 bases and J 2 bases; nucleotides not matched to a gene: 10. Germline V gene sequence: CDR1 SGHVS, CDR2 FNYEAQ. Written as DNA, the CDR3 is TGTGCCAGCAGCGCGCCGACTAGCGCCATTAACACCGGGGAGCTGTTTTTT. Its translation: CASSAPTSAINTGELFF.

The chain has TRBV3-1 (or the pseudogene TRBV3-2) and TRBJ2-5, with 11 bases aligning to TRBD2. The CDR3 is made up of 18 amino acids. The germline gives CDR1 LGHDT, CDR2 YNNKEL (reference sequence). With 3 bases clipped from V and 4 bases from J, the junction kept 13 bases outside the gene matches. CDR3 nucleotide sequence: TGTGCCAGCAGCCAGGGACTAGCGGCTGGGAGGGGTGGAGAGACCCAGTACTTC. Residues: CASSQGLAAGRGGETQYF.